These 4 T cell receptor beta chains were sequenced from one sample in a study of OX40 agonist ivuxolimab in advanced cancers. TCRdb's table, derived via immunoSEQ multiplex PCR, lists solely in-frame clones and lacks some. In the table there are over 65,000 clones, 80% to 95% of which are singletons. Material: CD4+ or CD8+ T cells sorted from blood, obtained in a trial of the OX40 agonist ivuxolimab. Receptors were obtained from an adult with an advanced solid tumor such as melanoma, head and neck, liver or kidney cancer.

V usage is TRBV6-6 and J usage is TRBJ2-7; D is possibly TRBD1 (5 bases). Trimming removed 5 bases from V and 0 bases from J, with 11 bases in between. The CDR3 extends over 14 amino acids. Germline assignment: CDR1 MNHNY and CDR2 SVGAGI (reference sequence). DNA of the CDR3: TGTGCCAGCAGTACCGACAGAAGCTCCTACGAGCAGTACTTC. Protein sequence: CASSTDRSSYEQYF.

V and J are TRBV6-5 and TRBJ1-1; D is unclear. CDR3 length equals 14 residues. CDR1 and CDR2 (germline): MNHEY, SVGAGI. Trimming cost V 5 bases and J 8 bases, with 18 bases left between them. CDR3 residues: CASSDSRGQPEAFF. In DNA, the CDR3 is TGTGCCAGCAGTGATTCCAGAGGGCAGCCAGAAGCTTTCTTT.

The chain is built from TRBV6-4 and TRBJ1-2; a possible D gene is TRBD1 (5 bases). V lost 6 bases to trimming and J lost 4 bases, with 18 bases between them. CDR1 is MRHNA and CDR2 is SNTAGT in the germline V gene. The CDR3 has 15 amino acids. The CDR3 loop is CASSATTDSTYGYTF. DNA for the CDR3: TGTGCCAGCAGCGCAACGACAGACTCCACCTATGGCTACACCTTC.

The rearrangement links TRBV6-1 to TRBJ2-7, with 8 bases aligning to TRBD1. Losses at the gene ends were 7 bases for V and 4 bases for J; bases not matched to a gene: 6. Germline CDR1 is MNHNS and CDR2 is SASEGT. The CDR3 length is 13 residues. CDR3 DNA: TGTGCCAGCACGGGACAGGAGTTATACGAGCAGTACTTC. As protein: CASTGQELYEQYF.